These 18 T cell receptor beta chains were sequenced from one sample in a study of identical twins. From the 5' RACE reads, TCRdb called clonotypes with MiXCR, one entry per CDR3 protein. The sample consists of around 250,000 distinct CDR3 sequences, approximately 12% of them appearing once. These data also formed part of another study, on yellow fever vaccine responses in identical twins.

Sequenced material: memory (CD45RO+) T cells sorted from blood. The receptors here all came from a woman aged 18-29 years in good health.

The gene calls are TRBV11-2 and TRBJ1-1; unclear D gene. The germline CDR1 and CDR2 sequences are SGHAT and FQNNGV. Trimming took off 1 base at V and 7 bases at J, with 10 bases between the two ends. CDR3 length equals 13 residues. The CDR3 protein is CASSLGRLGEAFF. The DNA for the CDR3 is TGTGCCAGCAGCTTAGGACGTCTTGGTGAAGCTTTCTTT.

V usage is TRBV20-1 and J usage is TRBJ2-5; 10 bases fit TRBD2. CDR1 is DFQATT, CDR2 SNEGSKA, per germline (reference sequence). This CDR3 region has 15 residues. With 0 bases clipped from V and 3 bases from J, the junction kept 4 bases outside the gene matches. The CDR3 spells CSARDRSGGKETQYF. The CDR3 nucleotides are TGCAGTGCTAGAGATCGTAGCGGGGGGAAAGAGACCCAGTACTTC.

This clonotype was picked up many times. The chain recombines TRBV3-1 with TRBJ2-7; D not certain. Trimming pared 4 bases from V and 4 bases from J, leaving 8 bases between. This CDR3 region has 12 residues. Germline values: CDR1 LGHDT, CDR2 YNNKEL (reference sequence). CDR3 in amino acids: CASSPTAYEQYF. The CDR3 coding sequence is TGTGCCAGCAGCCCAACAGCTTACGAGCAGTACTTC.

The sample holds a few counts of this clonotype. The DNA for the CDR3 is TGTGCCAGCAGTTATTATCGACAGGCAGATACGCAGTATTTT. Its translation is CASSYYRQADTQYF. The chain is built from TRBV6-5 and TRBJ2-3, with D perhaps TRBD1 (6 bases). The germline gives CDR1 MNHEY, CDR2 SVGAGI. V shed 3 bases and J shed 4 bases, with 11 bases lying between them. The CDR3 sequence is 14 residues long.

This clonotype turned up a few times. This rearrangement joins TRBV10-3 to TRBJ2-7; 10 nucleotides agree with TRBD2. Germline V gene data show CDR1 as ENHRY and CDR2 as SYGVKD. The J segment lost 4 bases and the V segment lost 4 bases, leaving 10 bases of the junction unmatched. This CDR3 spans 16 amino acids. The CDR3 region has the DNA TGTGCCATCAGTGCAATAGCGGGGGGTAATGCTTACGAGCAGTACTTC. This translates into CAISAIAGGNAYEQYF.

This clonotype was detected many times. The chain links TRBV29-1 to TRBJ2-5; perhaps TRBD1 as D (6 bases). In germline, CDR1 is SQVTM, CDR2 ANQGSEA. The V gene lost 4 bases and the J gene lost 5 bases, with 11 bases spanning the gap. The CDR3 is made up of 12 amino acids. CDR3 nucleotides: TGCAGCGTTGTGGGGGCAGGGGAGACCCAGTACTTC. Amino acid sequence: CSVVGAGETQYF.

V gene TRBV7-2 combines with J gene TRBJ1-2; D unresolved. CDR1 and CDR2 (germline): SGHTA, FQGNSA. V lost 4 bases and J lost 6, with 6 bases in between. This CDR3 has 11 amino acids. The CDR3: CASSSLDGYTF. The CDR3 nucleotides read TGTGCCAGCAGCTCCCTCGATGGCTACACCTTC. Based on the CDR3 plus reference TRBV7-2 and TRBJ1-2, the full variable domain is GAGVSQSPSNKVTEKGKDVELRCDPISGHTALYWYRQSLGQGLEFLIYFQGNSAPDKSGLPSDRFSAERTGGSVSTLTIQRTQQEDSAVYLCASSSLDGYTFGSGTRLTVV.

A few counts support this clonotype. The chain recombines TRBV2 with TRBJ1-5; D remains ambiguous. The CDR3 has 14 residues. CDR1 and CDR2 (germline): SNHLY, FYNNEI. The germline V and J ends were trimmed by 4 bases and 1 base, with 8 bases remaining between them. CDR3 protein: CASSAGRSNQPQHF. The CDR3 nucleotides read TGTGCCAGCAGTGCGGGGAGGAGCAATCAGCCCCAGCATTTT. The full variable domain, with the rest looked up from reference TRBV2 and TRBJ1-5, is EPEVTQTPSHQVTQMGQEVILRCVPISNHLYFYWYRQILGQKVEFLVSFYNNEISEKSEIFDDQFSVERPDGSNFTLKIRSTKLEDSAMYFCASSAGRSNQPQHFGDGTRLSIL.

There are a few counts of this clonotype. This chain joins TRBV20-1 and TRBJ2-3, with D unclear. Germline CDR1 and CDR2: DFQATT and SNEGSKA (reference sequence). The CDR3 is 12 residues long. V lost 5 bases and J 1 base, leaving 7 bases between the germline ends. Here the CDR3 DNA reads TGCAGTGCTGCCTTAGGCACAGATACGCAGTATTTT. Translation gives CSAALGTDTQYF.

This clonotype was observed at least ten times. The rearrangement links TRBV7-9 to TRBJ1-5, with 7 positions matching TRBD1. The CDR3 totals 15 residues. With V trimmed by 8 bases and J by 4 bases, 11 bases remained unmatched. Germline CDR1 reads SEHNR; CDR2 reads FQNEAQ (reference sequence). This chain's CDR3 is CASSTGTVGNQPQHF. The CDR3 nucleotides are TGTGCCAGCTCTACCGGGACAGTAGGAAATCAGCCCCAGCATTTT.

This clonotype was seen a handful of times. This chain uses TRBV20-1 with TRBJ2-2; 8 nucleotides line up with TRBD2. The V gene's germline CDR1 is DFQATT and CDR2 SNEGSKA (reference sequence). The CDR3 runs 18 residues. Trimming cost V 3 bases and J 3 bases; bases outside gene matches: 15. CDR3 DNA: TGCAGTGCTAGGTTACAAGGTAGCGGGGAAGGTGACACCGGGGAGCTGTTTTTT. This codes for CSARLQGSGEGDTGELFF.

This clonotype showed up just a few times. The CDR3 sequence: CASSLVLVQGAKNTGELFF. The CDR3 bases are TGTGCCAGCAGTTTAGTATTGGTCCAGGGGGCGAAAAACACCGGGGAGCTGTTTTTT. The rearrangement joins TRBV12-3 or TRBV12-4 to TRBJ2-2; 8 bases match TRBD1. Germline trimming cut 1 base from V and 2 bases from J; bases unmatched to any gene: 12. The CDR3 contains 19 residues.

This clonotype was counted only a few times. The gene calls are TRBV20-1 and TRBJ2-1, with 9 bases identical to TRBD2. V lost 6 bases to trimming and J lost 7 bases; unmatched junction nucleotides: 7. Germline lookup yields CDR1 DFQATT and CDR2 SNEGSKA (reference sequence). This CDR3 is built from 13 residues. The CDR3 bases are TGCAGTGCCCCCCGGGCGGGAGGGAATGAGCAGTTCTTC. As protein: CSAPRAGGNEQFF.

The V gene is TRBV29-1, the J gene TRBJ2-1, with 11 bases fitting TRBD2. The CDR3 is 13 amino acids. The junction had 10 bases not matched to a gene; V was cut back by 8 bases and J by 10 bases. Germline V gene sequence: CDR1 SQVTM, CDR2 ANQGSEA. The CDR3 reads CSKRSGTSGEQFF. The DNA of the CDR3 is TGCAGCAAGCGCTCCGGGACTAGCGGAGAGCAGTTCTTC.

The rearrangement joins TRBV7-2 to TRBJ2-3, with 9 bases fitting TRBD1. V was clipped by 3 bases and J by 5 bases; unmatched bases: 3. This CDR3 region has 14 residues. Germline-derived CDR1 and CDR2 are SGHTA and FQGNSA. As DNA, the CDR3 is TGTGCCAGCAGCTTGGACAGGGGAGTAGATACGCAGTATTTT. It yields the protein CASSLDRGVDTQYF.

This chain uses TRBV14 with TRBJ2-7, with D possibly being TRBD1 or TRBD2 (5 bases each). V lost 1 base, J lost 9 bases, and 25 bases lay in between. Germline CDR1 and CDR2: SGHDN and FVKESK. This CDR3 is built from 17 residues. This chain's CDR3 is CASSQGRGGTAQLGQYF. CDR3 in DNA: TGTGCCAGCAGCCAAGGGAGAGGTGGGACGGCACAATTGGGGCAGTACTTC.

This clonotype was seen a few times. The chain couples TRBV29-1 to TRBJ2-3, with D possibly matching TRBD2 (6 bases). V shed 2 bases and J shed 0 bases, with 12 bases lying between them. Germline V gives CDR1 SQVTM, CDR2 ANQGSEA. This CDR3 is built from 15 residues. The CDR3 region has the DNA TGCAGCGTTGAATCCCAGCGGGTTAGCACAGATACGCAGTATTTT. Its translation: CSVESQRVSTDTQYF.

This clonotype has a count of ten or more. This chain connects TRBV11-2 to TRBJ2-7; possibly TRBD1 or TRBD2 for D (5 bases each). This CDR3 has 15 residues. Germline CDR1 is SGHAT and CDR2 is FQNNGV. V shed 2 bases and J shed 5 bases, with 16 bases lying between them. The CDR3 sequence is CASSLRGVRSDEQYF. The CDR3 bases are TGTGCCAGCAGCTTAAGAGGGGTGAGGTCCGACGAGCAGTACTTC.